Sequencing of this T cell receptor (beta chain) was carried out in a study of control samples from healthy donors and cancer patients. Assay: immunoSEQ multiplex PCR; the TCRdb copy retains only in-frame clones and omits some. The sample contains around 75,000 clones, over 75% of which appear only once. Germline trimming cut 7 bases from V and 8 bases from J; bases unmatched to any gene: 13. Per germline, CDR1 MNHEY and CDR2 SVGEGT. The CDR3 totals 15 residues. This receptor was taken from a man aged 45-65 years in good health. This chain connects TRBV6-2 or TRBV6-3 to TRBJ2-1; 8 nucleotides match TRBD2. Sequencing was done on a sample of blood. The CDR3 DNA sequence: TGTGCCAGCAACCCCGGGACTAGAGAGATGGATGAGCAGTTCTTC. This gives the protein CASNPGTREMDEQFF.